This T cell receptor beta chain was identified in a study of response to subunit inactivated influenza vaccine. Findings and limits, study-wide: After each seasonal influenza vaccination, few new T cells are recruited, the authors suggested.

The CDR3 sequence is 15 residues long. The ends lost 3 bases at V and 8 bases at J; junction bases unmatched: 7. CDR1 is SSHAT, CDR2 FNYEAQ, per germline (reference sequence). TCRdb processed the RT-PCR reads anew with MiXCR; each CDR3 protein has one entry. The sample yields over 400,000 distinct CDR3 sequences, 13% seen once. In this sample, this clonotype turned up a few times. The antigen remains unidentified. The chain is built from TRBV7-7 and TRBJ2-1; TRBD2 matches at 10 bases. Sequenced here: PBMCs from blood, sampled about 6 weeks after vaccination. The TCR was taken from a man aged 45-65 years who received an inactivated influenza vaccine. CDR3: CASSFGSGRFDEQFF. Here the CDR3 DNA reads TGTGCCAGCAGCTTTGGTAGCGGGAGGTTCGATGAGCAGTTCTTC.